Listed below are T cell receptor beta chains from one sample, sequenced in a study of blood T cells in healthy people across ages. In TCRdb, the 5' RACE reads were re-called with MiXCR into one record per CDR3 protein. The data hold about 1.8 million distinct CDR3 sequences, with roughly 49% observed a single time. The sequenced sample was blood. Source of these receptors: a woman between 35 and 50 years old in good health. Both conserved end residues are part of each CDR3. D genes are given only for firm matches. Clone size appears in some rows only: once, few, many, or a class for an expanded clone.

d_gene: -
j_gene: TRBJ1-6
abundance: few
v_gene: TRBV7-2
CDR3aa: CASSLGGGAGLNSPLHF
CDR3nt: TGTGCCAGCAGCTTAGGGGGTGGGGCAGGCCTTAATTCACCCCTCCACTTT

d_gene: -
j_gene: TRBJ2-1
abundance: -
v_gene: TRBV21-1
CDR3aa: CASSKPAGGNEQFF
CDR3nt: TGTGCCAGCAGCAAACCGGCAGGGGGGAATGAGCAGTTCTTC

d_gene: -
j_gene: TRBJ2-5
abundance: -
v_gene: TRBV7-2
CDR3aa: CASSLFQGQETQYF
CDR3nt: TGTGCCAGCAGCTTATTCCAGGGACAAGAGACCCAGTACTTC

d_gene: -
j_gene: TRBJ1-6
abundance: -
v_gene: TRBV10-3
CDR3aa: CAISESARSSYNSPLHF
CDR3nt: TGTGCCATCAGTGAGTCGGCACGGAGCTCCTATAATTCACCCCTCCACTTT

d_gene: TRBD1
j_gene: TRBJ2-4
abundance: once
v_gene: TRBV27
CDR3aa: CASSAGTEGVQYF
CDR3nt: TGTGCCAGCAGTGCCGGGACAGAGGGCGTTCAGTACTTC

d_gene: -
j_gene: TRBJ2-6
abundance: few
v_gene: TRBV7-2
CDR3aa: CASSFSRSVLTF
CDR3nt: TGTGCCAGCAGCTTTTCCCGTAGCGTCCTGACTTTC

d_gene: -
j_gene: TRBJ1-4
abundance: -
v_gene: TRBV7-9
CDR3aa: CASSLPGKEKLFF
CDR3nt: TGTGCCAGCAGCTTACCAGGAAAGGAAAAACTGTTTTTT

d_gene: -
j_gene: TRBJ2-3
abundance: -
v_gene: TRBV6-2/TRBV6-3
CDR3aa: CASSQMGRGSGTDTQYF
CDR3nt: TGTGCCAGCAGCCAAATGGGCCGGGGGTCCGGGACAGATACGCAGTATTTT

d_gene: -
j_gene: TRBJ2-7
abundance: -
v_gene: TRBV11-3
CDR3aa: CASSHSNWTGGGDEQYF
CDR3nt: TGTGCCAGCAGCCATTCTAATTGGACAGGAGGCGGGGACGAGCAGTACTTC

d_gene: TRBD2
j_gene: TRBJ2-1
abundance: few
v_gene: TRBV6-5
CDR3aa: CASSYPPTSGGNEQFF
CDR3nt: TGTGCCAGCAGTTACCCCCCGACTAGCGGGGGTAATGAGCAGTTCTTC

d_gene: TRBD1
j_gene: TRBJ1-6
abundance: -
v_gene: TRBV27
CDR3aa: CASSLLWDSQNSPLHF
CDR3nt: TGTGCCAGCAGTTTACTTTGGGACAGTCAAAATTCACCCCTCCACTTT

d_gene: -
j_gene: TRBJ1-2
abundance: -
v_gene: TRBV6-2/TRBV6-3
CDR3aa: CASSSGTLPNYGYTF
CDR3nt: TGTGCCAGCAGTTCCGGGACCTTGCCTAACTATGGCTACACCTTC

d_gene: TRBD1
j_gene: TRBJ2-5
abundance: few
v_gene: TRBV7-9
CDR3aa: CASSLGGTVQETQYF
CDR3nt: TGTGCCAGCAGCTTAGGAGGGACAGTCCAAGAGACCCAGTACTTC

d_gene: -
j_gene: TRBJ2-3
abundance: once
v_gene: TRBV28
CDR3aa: CASSLLGTGQGSTDTQYF
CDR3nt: TGTGCCAGCAGTTTACTTGGTACCGGGCAGGGTTCCACAGATACGCAGTATTTT

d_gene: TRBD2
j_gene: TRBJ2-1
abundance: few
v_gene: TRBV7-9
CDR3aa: CASSFNLAGANEQFF
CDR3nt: TGTGCCAGCAGTTTTAACTTAGCGGGGGCCAATGAGCAGTTCTTC

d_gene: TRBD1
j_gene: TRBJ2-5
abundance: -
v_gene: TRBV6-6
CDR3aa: CASSYSTGAGRETQYF
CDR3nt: TGTGCCAGCAGTTACTCAACAGGGGCCGGAAGGGAGACCCAGTACTTC

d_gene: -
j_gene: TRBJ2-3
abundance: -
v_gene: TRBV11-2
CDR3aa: CASSLGLESTDTQYF
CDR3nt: TGTGCCAGCAGCTTAGGGCTAGAGAGCACAGATACGCAGTATTTT

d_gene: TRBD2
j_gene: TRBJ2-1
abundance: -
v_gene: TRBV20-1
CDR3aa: CSARTSGIYNEQFF
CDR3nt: TGCAGTGCTAGGACTAGCGGGATCTACAATGAGCAGTTCTTC

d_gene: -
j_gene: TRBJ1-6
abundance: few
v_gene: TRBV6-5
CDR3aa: CASRITLNSPLHF
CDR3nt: TGTGCCAGCAGAATCACTCTTAATTCACCCCTCCACTTT

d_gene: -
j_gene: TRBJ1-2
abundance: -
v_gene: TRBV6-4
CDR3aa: CASSVTRDGYGYTF
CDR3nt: TGTGCCAGCAGTGTTACCAGGGACGGCTATGGCTACACCTTC

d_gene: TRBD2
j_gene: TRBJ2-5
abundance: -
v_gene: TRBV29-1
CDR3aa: CSVGLVPGLAVEETQYF
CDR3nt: TGCAGCGTCGGACTGGTGCCGGGACTAGCTGTGGAAGAGACCCAGTACTTC

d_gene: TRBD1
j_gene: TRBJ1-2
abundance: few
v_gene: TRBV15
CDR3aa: CATSRNRGQGANYGYTF
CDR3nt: TGTGCCACCAGCAGGAATCGAGGACAGGGGGCTAACTATGGCTACACCTTC

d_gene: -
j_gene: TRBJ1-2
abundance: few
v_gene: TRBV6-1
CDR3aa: CASSGPRDGIIYGYTF
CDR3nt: TGTGCCAGCAGTGGCCCCCGGGACGGTATTATTTATGGCTACACCTTC

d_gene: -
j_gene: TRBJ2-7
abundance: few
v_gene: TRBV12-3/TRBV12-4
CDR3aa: CASTPGYSGYEQYF
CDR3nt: TGTGCCAGCACCCCCGGGTATTCAGGCTACGAGCAGTACTTC

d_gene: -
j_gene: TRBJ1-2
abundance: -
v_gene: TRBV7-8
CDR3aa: CASSLGHRNYGYTF
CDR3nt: TGTGCCAGCAGCTTAGGCCACAGAAACTATGGCTACACCTTC

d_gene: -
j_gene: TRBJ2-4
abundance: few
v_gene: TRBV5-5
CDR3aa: CASSLRRGGGENIQYF
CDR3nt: TGTGCCAGCAGCTTGCGGAGGGGTGGGGGAGAAAACATTCAGTACTTC

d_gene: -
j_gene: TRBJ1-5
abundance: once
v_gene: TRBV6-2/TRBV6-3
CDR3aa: CASSFGRNKQPQHF
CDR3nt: TGTGCCAGCAGTTTCGGCCGTAACAAGCAGCCCCAGCATTTT

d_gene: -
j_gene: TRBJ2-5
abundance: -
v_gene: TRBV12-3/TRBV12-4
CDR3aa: CASSFRNTQETQYF
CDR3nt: TGTGCCAGCAGTTTTAGAAACACACAAGAGACCCAGTACTTC

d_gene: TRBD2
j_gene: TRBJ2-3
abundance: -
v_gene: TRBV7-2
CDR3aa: CASSLASGRGGVDTQYF
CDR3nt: TGTGCCAGCAGCTTAGCGAGTGGTCGGGGGGGGGTAGATACGCAGTATTTT

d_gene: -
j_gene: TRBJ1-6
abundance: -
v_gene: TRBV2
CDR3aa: CASSEARTPLSPLHF
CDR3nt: TGTGCCAGCAGTGAAGCGAGGACACCACTTTCACCCCTCCACTTT

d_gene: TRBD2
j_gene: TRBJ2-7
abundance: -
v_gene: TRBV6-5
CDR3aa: CASSYGGTRAYEQYF
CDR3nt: TGTGCCAGCTCGTACGGAGGGACTAGAGCCTACGAGCAGTACTTC

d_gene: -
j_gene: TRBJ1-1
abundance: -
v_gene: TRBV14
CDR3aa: CASSPQMNTEAFF
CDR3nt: TGTGCCAGCAGCCCACAGATGAACACTGAAGCTTTCTTT

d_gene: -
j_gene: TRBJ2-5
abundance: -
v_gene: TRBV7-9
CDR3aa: CASSPRTEGETQYF
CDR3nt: TGTGCCAGCAGCCCTAGGACAGAAGGAGAGACCCAGTACTTC

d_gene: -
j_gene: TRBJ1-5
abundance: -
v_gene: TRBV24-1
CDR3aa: CATRDRWDQPQHF
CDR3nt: TGTGCCACCAGGGATCGGTGGGATCAGCCCCAGCATTTT

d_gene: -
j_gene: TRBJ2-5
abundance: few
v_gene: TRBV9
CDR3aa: CASSVDEGFTREKETQYF
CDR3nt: TGTGCCAGCAGCGTAGATGAGGGTTTCACTAGGGAAAAAGAGACCCAGTACTTC

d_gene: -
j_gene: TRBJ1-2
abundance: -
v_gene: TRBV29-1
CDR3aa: CSVEDGVAFPSGYTF
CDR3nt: TGCAGCGTTGAAGATGGGGTCGCATTCCCCAGTGGCTACACCTTC